The present T cell receptor beta chain was sequenced within a study of read filtering for tumor transcriptome and immune sequencing. This clonotype was seen many times. The CDR3 is made up of 14 amino acids. The ends lost 3 bases at V and 6 bases at J; junction bases unmatched: 4. Per germline, CDR1 ENHRY and CDR2 SYGVKD. Molecular barcoded adaptors covering alpha/delta and beta/gamma chains were used on 400 ng RNA. From the reads, TCRdb called clonotypes with MiXCR, one entry per CDR3 protein. The repertoire consists of around 33,000 distinct CDR3 sequences, with 15% to 20% occurring once and the leading ten covering around 16%.

This sequence originates from a donor at least 40 years old with multiple myeloma. What was sequenced was a population of CD138-negative cells sorted from bone marrow. The chain uses TRBV10-3 and TRBJ2-1; 8 bases agree with TRBD2. CDR3 sequence: CAISDRSGTNEQFF. The CDR3 nucleotides read TGTGCCATCAGTGACCGTAGCGGGACCAATGAGCAGTTCTTC.